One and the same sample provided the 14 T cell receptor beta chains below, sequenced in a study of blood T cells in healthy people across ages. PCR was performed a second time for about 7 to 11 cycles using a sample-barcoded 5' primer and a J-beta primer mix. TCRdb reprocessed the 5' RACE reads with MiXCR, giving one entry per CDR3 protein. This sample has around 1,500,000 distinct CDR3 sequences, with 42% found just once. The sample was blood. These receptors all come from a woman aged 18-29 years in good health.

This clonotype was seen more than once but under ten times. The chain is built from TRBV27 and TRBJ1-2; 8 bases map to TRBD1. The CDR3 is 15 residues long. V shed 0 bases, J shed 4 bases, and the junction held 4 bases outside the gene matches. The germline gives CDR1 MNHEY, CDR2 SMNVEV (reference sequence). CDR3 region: CASSLSTGDTYGYTF. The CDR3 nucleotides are TGTGCCAGCAGTTTATCGACAGGGGACACCTATGGCTACACCTTC.

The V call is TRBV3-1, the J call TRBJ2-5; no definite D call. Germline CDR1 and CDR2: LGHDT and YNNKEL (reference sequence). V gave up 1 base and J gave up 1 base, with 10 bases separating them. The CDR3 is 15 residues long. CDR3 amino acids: CASSQARVVQETQYF. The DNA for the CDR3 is TGTGCCAGCAGCCAAGCTAGGGTAGTCCAAGAGACCCAGTACTTC.

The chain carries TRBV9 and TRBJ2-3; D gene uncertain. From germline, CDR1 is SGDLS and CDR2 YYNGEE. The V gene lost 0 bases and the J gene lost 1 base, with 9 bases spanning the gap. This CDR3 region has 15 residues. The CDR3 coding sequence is TGTGCCAGCAGCGTAGGGAACTTAGGCACAGATACGCAGTATTTT. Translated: CASSVGNLGTDTQYF.

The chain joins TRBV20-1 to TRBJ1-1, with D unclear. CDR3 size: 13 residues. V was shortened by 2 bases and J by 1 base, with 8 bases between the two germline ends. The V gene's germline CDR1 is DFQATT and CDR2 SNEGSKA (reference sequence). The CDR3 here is CSARYIGNTEAFF. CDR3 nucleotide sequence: TGCAGTGCTAGATACATAGGGAACACTGAAGCTTTCTTT.

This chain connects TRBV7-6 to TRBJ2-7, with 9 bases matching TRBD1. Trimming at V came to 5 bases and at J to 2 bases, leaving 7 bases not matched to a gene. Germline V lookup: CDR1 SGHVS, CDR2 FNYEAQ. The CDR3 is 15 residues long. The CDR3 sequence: CASSPGTGRAYEQYF. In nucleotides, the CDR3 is TGTGCCAGCAGCCCCGGGACAGGGCGGGCCTACGAGCAGTACTTC.

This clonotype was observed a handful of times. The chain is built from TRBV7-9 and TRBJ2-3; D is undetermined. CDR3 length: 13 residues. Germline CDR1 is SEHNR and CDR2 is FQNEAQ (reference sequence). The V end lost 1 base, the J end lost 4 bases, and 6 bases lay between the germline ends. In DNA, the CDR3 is TGTGCCAGCAGCTTAGGCATACCAGATACGCAGTATTTT. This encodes CASSLGIPDTQYF.

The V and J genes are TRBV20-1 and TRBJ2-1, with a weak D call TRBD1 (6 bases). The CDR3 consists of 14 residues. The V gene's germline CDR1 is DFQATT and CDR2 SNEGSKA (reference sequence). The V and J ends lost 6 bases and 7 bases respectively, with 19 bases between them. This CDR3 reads CSARPVGARNEQFF. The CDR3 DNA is TGCAGTGCCAGACCAGTGGGGGCTAGGAATGAGCAGTTCTTC.

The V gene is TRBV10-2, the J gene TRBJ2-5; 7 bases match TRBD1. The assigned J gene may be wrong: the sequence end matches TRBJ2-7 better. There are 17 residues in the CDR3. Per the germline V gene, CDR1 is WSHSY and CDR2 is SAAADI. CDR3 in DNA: TGCGCCAGCGGGGGACCTCAGACAGGGCCCTTCTCCTACGAGCAGTACTTC. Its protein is CASGGPQTGPFSYEQYF.

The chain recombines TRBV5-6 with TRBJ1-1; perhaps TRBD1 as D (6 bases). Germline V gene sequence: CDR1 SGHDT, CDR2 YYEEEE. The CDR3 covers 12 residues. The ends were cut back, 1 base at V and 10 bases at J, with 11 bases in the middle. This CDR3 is CASSLSRGTAFF. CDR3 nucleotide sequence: TGTGCCAGCAGCTTGAGCAGGGGAACAGCTTTCTTT.

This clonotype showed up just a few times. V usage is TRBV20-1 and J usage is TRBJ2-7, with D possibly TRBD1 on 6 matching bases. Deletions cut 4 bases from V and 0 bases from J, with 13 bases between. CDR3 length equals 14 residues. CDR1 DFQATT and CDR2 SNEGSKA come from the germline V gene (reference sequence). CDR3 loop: CSAKGHLSSYEQYF. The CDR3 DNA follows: TGCAGTGCTAAGGGACACCTAAGCTCCTACGAGCAGTACTTC.

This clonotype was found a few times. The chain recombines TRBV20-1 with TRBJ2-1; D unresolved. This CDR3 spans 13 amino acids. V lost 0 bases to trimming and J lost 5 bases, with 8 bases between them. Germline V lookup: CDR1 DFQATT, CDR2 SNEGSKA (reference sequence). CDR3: CSARDRAHNEQFF. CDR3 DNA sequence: TGCAGTGCTAGAGATAGGGCCCACAATGAGCAGTTCTTC.

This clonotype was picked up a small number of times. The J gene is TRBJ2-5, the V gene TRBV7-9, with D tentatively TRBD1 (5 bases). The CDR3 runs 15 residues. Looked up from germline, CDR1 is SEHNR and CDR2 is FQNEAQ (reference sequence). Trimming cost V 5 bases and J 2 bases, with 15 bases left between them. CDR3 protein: CASSGGGQVQETQYF. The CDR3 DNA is TGTGCCAGCAGCGGCGGCGGACAAGTTCAAGAGACCCAGTACTTC. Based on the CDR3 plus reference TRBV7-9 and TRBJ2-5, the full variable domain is DTGVSQNPRHKITKRGQNVTFRCDPISEHNRLYWYRQTLGQGPEFLTYFQNEAQLEKSRLLSDRFSAERPKGSFSTLEIQRTEQGDSAMYLCASSGGGQVQETQYFGPGTRLLVL.

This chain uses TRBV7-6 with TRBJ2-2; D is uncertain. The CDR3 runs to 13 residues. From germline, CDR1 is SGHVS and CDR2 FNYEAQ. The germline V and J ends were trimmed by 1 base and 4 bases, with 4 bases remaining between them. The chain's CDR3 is CASSLETTGELFF. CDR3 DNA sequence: TGTGCCAGCAGCTTAGAAACCACCGGGGAGCTGTTTTTT.

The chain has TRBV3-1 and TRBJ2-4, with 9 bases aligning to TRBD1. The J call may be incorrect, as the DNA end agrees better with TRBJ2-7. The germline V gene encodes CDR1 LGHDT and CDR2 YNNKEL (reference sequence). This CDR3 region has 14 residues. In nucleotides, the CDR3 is TGTGCCAGCACCCGGGGACAGGGAAACTACGAGCAGTACTTC. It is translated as CASTRGQGNYEQYF.